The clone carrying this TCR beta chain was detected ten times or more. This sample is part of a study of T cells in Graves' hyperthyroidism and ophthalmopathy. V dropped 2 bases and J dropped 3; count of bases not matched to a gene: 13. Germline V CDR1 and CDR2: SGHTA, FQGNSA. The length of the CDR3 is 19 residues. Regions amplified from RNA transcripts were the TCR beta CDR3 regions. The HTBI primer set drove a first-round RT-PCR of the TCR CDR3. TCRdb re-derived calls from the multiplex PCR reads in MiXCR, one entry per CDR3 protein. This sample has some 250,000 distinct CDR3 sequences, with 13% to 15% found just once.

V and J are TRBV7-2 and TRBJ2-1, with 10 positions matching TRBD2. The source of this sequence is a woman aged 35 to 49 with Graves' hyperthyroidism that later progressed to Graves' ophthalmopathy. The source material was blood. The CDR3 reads CASSLILAGSLFDYNEQFF. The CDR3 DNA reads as TGTGCCAGCAGCTTAATACTAGCGGGATCCCTCTTTGACTACAATGAGCAGTTCTTC.